This T cell receptor beta chain appears in the sequencing data of a study of blood T cell repertoires in COVID-19. Study details: Some COVID-19 samples were acute and others convalescent; all came from the United States, Italy and Spain. The analysed material was cDNA or gDNA that came from T cells, B-cell-depleted T cells, or PBMCs.

Germline values: CDR1 SNHLY, CDR2 FYNNEI. V lost 2 bases and J 1 base, leaving 12 bases between the germline ends. The CDR3 runs 16 residues. Authors' methods: For nucleated cells, counts were estimated from reference gene primer amplification. The method was immunoSEQ multiplex PCR; TCRdb's version includes in-frame clones alone and lacks a portion of them. V and J calls plus clone size are reproduced from that table; the DNA served to infer D and trimming. Among about 210,000 clones listed, 85% to 90% were seen once. The sequence was obtained from a man aged 55-75 years who had recovered from COVID-19. The sample comprised peripheral blood. The chain has TRBV2 and TRBJ2-1; a weak D match, TRBD2 (6 bases). The CDR3 protein is CASSERRGGSYNEQFF. The CDR3, as DNA: TGTGCCAGCAGTGAACGGCGAGGAGGGTCCTACAATGAGCAGTTCTTC.